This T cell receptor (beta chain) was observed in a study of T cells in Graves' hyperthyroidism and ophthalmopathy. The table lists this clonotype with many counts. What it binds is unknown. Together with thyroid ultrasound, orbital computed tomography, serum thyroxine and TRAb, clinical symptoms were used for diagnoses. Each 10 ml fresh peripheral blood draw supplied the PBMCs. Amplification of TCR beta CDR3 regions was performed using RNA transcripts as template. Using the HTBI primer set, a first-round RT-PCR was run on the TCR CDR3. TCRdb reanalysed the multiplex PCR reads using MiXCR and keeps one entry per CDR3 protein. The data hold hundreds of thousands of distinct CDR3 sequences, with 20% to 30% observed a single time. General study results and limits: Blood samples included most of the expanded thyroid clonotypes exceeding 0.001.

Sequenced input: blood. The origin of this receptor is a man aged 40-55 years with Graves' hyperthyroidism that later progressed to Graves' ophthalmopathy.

CDR3: CASSFDRIYGYTF. The DNA for the CDR3 is TGCGCCAGCAGCTTCGACAGGATTTATGGCTACACCTTC. V and J are TRBV5-1 and TRBJ1-2, with a tentative D call TRBD1 (6 bases). The V end lost 2 bases, the J end lost 5 bases, and 10 bases lay between the germline ends. The CDR3 covers 13 residues. Germline lookup yields CDR1 SGHRS and CDR2 YFSETQ.